These 19 T cell receptor beta chains came from one sample sequenced in a study of cytomegalovirus exposure and HLA in healthy donors. The PCR used 60 Vbeta and 13 Jbeta primers. Profiling relied on immunoSEQ multiplex PCR, and the TCRdb table lists in-frame clones only, not all of them. Found here are tens of thousands of clones, approximately 78% of them singletons; the top ten hold about 3.2%. Source material: PBMCs. The receptors originated from a woman under 40 in good health and CMV-seronegative.

The chain carries TRBV7-9 and TRBJ2-4, with D hard to call. V lost 8 bases and J lost 2, with 7 bases in between. The CDR3 extends over 12 amino acids. In germline, CDR1 is SEHNR, CDR2 FQNEAQ (reference sequence). Written as DNA, the CDR3 is TGTGCCAGCTCCCCAACCAAAAACATTCAGTACTTC. Its protein product is CASSPTKNIQYF.

The V gene is TRBV4-1, the J gene TRBJ1-2; 8 nucleotides line up with TRBD1. The V segment lost 4 bases and the J segment 8 bases; nucleotides outside the gene matches: 12. Per germline, CDR1 MGHRA and CDR2 YSYEKL. The CDR3 consists of 15 residues. The CDR3 nucleotides read TGCGCCAGCAGCCCACCCCCACAGGGGGTAGGAGGCTACACCTTC. It codes for CASSPPPQGVGGYTF.

The V gene is TRBV19, the J gene TRBJ1-1; TRBD1 is a possible D gene (5 bases). Trimming took 8 bases from V and 1 from J, leaving 17 bases between them. CDR3 length equals 15 residues. Germline V gives CDR1 LNHDA, CDR2 SQIVND (reference sequence). CDR3 sequence reads: CASEPRGGENTEAFF. CDR3 sequence (DNA): TGTGCCAGTGAACCCCGGGGGGGGGAGAACACTGAAGCTTTCTTT.

The chain uses TRBV18 and TRBJ1-6; D is unresolved. This CDR3 comprises 15 residues. Trimming removed 6 bases at V and 6 bases at J, with 15 bases between. Germline CDR1 is KGHSH and CDR2 is LQKENI. CDR3 DNA: TGTGCCAGCTCTGAGGGCGGAGGGATTAATTCACCCCTCCACTTT. It translates to CASSEGGGINSPLHF.

This clone was seen a few times. The V and J genes are TRBV18 and TRBJ2-1; a weak D match, TRBD1 (6 bases). Germline CDR1 reads KGHSH; CDR2 reads LQKENI. The ends were cut back, 5 bases at V and 7 bases at J, with 9 bases in the middle. There are 12 residues in the CDR3. CDR3 coding DNA: TGTGCCAGCTCAACAACAGGGAATGAGCAGTTCTTC. It specifies CASSTTGNEQFF.

V and J are TRBV5-8 and TRBJ1-6; 10 bases map to TRBD1. The CDR3 has 16 amino acids. V lost 4 bases and J lost 6; bases outside the gene matches: 7. Germline V lookup: CDR1 SGHTS, CDR2 YDEGEE. The CDR3 coding sequence is TGTGCCAGCAGCAGTATTCGGGACAGGGGTAATTCACCCCTCCACTTT. Translation: CASSSIRDRGNSPLHF.

V gene TRBV2 combines with J gene TRBJ2-2; TRBD1 matches at 9 bases. V lost 2 bases and J lost 6; bases outside the gene matches: 7. The CDR3 contains 16 residues. Per germline, CDR1 SNHLY and CDR2 FYNNEI. The CDR3 region is CASSEMGTGYSGELFF. DNA of the CDR3: TGTGCCAGCAGTGAAATGGGGACAGGGTATTCCGGGGAGCTGTTTTTT. Full variable domain (rest looked up from reference TRBV2 and TRBJ2-2): EPEVTQTPSHQVTQMGQEVILRCVPISNHLYFYWYRQILGQKVEFLVSFYNNEISEKSEIFDDQFSVERPDGSNFTLKIRSTKLEDSAMYFCASSEMGTGYSGELFFGEGSRLTVL.

The chain recombines TRBV30 with TRBJ1-3; D might be TRBD1 (5 bases). The V gene lost 3 bases and the J gene lost 2 bases, with 8 bases spanning the gap. Germline values: CDR1 GTSNPN, CDR2 SVGIG (reference sequence). The length of the CDR3 is 13 residues. CDR3: CAWRWGAGNTIYF. DNA of the CDR3: TGTGCCTGGAGGTGGGGGGCTGGAAACACCATATATTTT.

The chain links TRBV4-2 to TRBJ1-1, with 7 bases identical to TRBD1. The trim removed 1 base at V and 1 base at J, leaving 6 bases unmatched. This CDR3 region has 16 residues. The germline V gene has CDR1 LGHNA and CDR2 YNFKEQ. CDR3 sequence: CASSQGSDRSNTEAFF. The CDR3 coding sequence is TGTGCCAGCAGCCAAGGTTCGGACAGGTCGAACACTGAAGCTTTCTTT.

This clone was found a few times. The V gene is TRBV27, the J gene TRBJ2-3; maybe TRBD1 (5 bases). Germline V gene lookup returns CDR1 MNHEY and CDR2 SMNVEV (reference sequence). The V end lost 2 bases, the J end lost 1 base, and 10 bases lay between the germline ends. The CDR3 has 15 amino acids. As DNA, the CDR3 is TGTGCCAGCAGTTTACAGGGTTGGGGCACAGATACGCAGTATTTT. It codes for CASSLQGWGTDTQYF.

Turning to this clone: One end of the junction does not line up with germline, which may come from a read error. The V and J genes are TRBV5-1 and TRBJ1-6, with D tentatively TRBD1 (6 bases). The CDR3 is 14 amino acids. Germline V gene lookup returns CDR1 SGHRS and CDR2 YFSETQ. CDR3 sequence (DNA): TGCGCCAGCAGCAGGGACACCTATGATTCACCCCTCCACTTT. As protein: CASSRDTYDSPLHF. Full variable domain (remainder filled in from reference TRBV5-1 and TRBJ1-6): KAGVTQTPRYLIKTRGQQVTLSCSPISGHRSVSWYQQTPGQGLQFLFEYFSETQRNKGNFPGRFSGRQFSNSRSEMNVSTLELGDSALYLCASSRDTYDSPLHFGNGTRLTVT.

The chain links TRBV28 to TRBJ1-6, with D possibly being TRBD1 (6 bases). Germline V gene data show CDR1 as MDHEN and CDR2 as SYDVKM. The CDR3 consists of 15 residues. The V end was cut by 2 bases, the J end by 8 bases, with 13 bases between. CDR3 sequence reads: CASSLNRDIDSPLHF. CDR3 in DNA: TGTGCCAGCAGTTTAAACAGGGACATAGATTCACCCCTCCACTTT.

V gene TRBV5-8 combines with J gene TRBJ2-5; 7 bases are shared with TRBD2. The CDR3 extends over 16 amino acids. Germline V gene data show CDR1 as SGHTS and CDR2 as YDEGEE. The J segment lost 2 bases and the V segment lost 5 bases, leaving 12 bases of the junction unmatched. The CDR3 protein is CASSGGIGGIQETQYF. The CDR3 DNA follows: TGTGCCAGCAGTGGGGGGATCGGGGGGATACAAGAGACCCAGTACTTC.

The rearrangement links TRBV15 to TRBJ1-2; weak D call: TRBD1 (5 bases). Trimming removed 0 bases at V and 2 bases at J, with 19 bases between. This CDR3 contains 18 residues. Germline V gene lookup returns CDR1 LNHNV and CDR2 YYDKDF (reference sequence). The CDR3 sequence: CATSRERTRWGVNYGYTF. The CDR3 coding sequence is TGTGCCACCAGCAGAGAGAGGACGCGGTGGGGGGTCAACTATGGCTACACCTTC.

J is TRBJ2-2 and V is TRBV7-7, with a weak D call TRBD2 (5 bases). V was pared by 5 bases and J by 2 bases, with 12 bases between. This CDR3 spans 15 amino acids. Germline-derived CDR1 and CDR2 are SSHAT and FNYEAQ (reference sequence). The CDR3 nucleotides are TGTGCCAGCAGCCTACGGGGTATCAACACCGGGGAGCTGTTTTTT. Amino acids: CASSLRGINTGELFF.

The rearrangement uses TRBV30 and TRBJ1-2; D perhaps matches TRBD1 (6 bases). With 6 bases removed from V and 4 bases from J, the gap between germline ends came to 15 bases. There are 13 residues in the CDR3. Per the germline V gene, CDR1 is GTSNPN and CDR2 is SVGIG (reference sequence). CDR3 region: CACYRAMIYGYTF. The CDR3 nucleotides read TGTGCCTGTTACAGGGCTATGATCTATGGCTACACCTTC.

The gene calls are TRBV7-2 and TRBJ1-5; 10 nucleotides match TRBD1. From germline, CDR1 is SGHTA and CDR2 FQGNSA. Unmatched junction bases numbered 6, after V lost 1 base and J lost 9 bases. The CDR3 extends over 15 amino acids. The CDR3 region is CASSLGGTGDWPQHF. The CDR3 bases are TGTGCCAGCAGCTTAGGCGGGACAGGGGATTGGCCCCAGCATTTT.

About this clone itself: The junction departs from the called germline gene at one end, perhaps through a read error. The DNA for the CDR3 is TGTGCCAGCAGCGTAGCTGAACGGGGGGCCCCCGCAGATATGCAGTATTTT. This sequence encodes CASSVAERGAPADMQYF. The chain links TRBV9 to TRBJ2-3; tentative D call: TRBD2 (7 bases). CDR1 SGDLS and CDR2 YYNGEE come from the germline V gene. The CDR3 consists of 17 residues.

This chain joins TRBV13 and TRBJ2-4; TRBD2 aligns across 10 bases. Germline V gene lookup returns CDR1 PRHDT and CDR2 FYEKMQ (reference sequence). This CDR3 comprises 17 residues. J was trimmed by 0 bases and V by 3 bases; bases with no gene match: 5. The CDR3 DNA follows: TGTGCCAGCAGCTTTCGTAGCGGGGGGTTAGCCAAAAACATTCAGTACTTC. Translating gives CASSFRSGGLAKNIQYF.